This T cell receptor beta chain was sequenced for a study of OX40 agonist ivuxolimab in advanced cancers. This clone was detected only once. What it binds is unknown. From germline, CDR1 is WNHNN and CDR2 SYGVQD (reference sequence). This CDR3 contains 11 residues. With V trimmed by 8 bases and J by 9 bases, 3 bases remained unmatched. Study-wide results and caveats: Several nonresponders also turned out to have low normalized T-cell clonal expansion.

Assay: immunoSEQ multiplex PCR; the TCRdb copy retains only in-frame clones and omits some. Of over 45,000 clones listed, over 75% are singletons. The sample here was CD4+ or CD8+ T cells sorted from blood, taken in a trial of the OX40 agonist ivuxolimab. The receptor comes from an adult with an advanced solid tumor such as melanoma, head and neck, liver or kidney cancer. The chain recombines TRBV10-1 with TRBJ2-1; 8 nucleotides line up with TRBD1. CDR3 sequence: CASGQGREQFF. The DNA of the CDR3 is TGCGCCAGCGGACAGGGACGTGAGCAGTTCTTC.